Shown below are 17 T cell receptor beta chains from a single sample sequenced in a study of T cell repertoires in cytomegalovirus infection (dated by TCRdb to about 2019). TCRdb shows the sequencer as Illumina HiSeq 1500. The public reads were reprocessed in TCRdb via fastp at Q25 and MiXCR, keeping in-frame beta chains. For every CDR3 protein sequence, its rows merge into one entry that carries the most common genes and DNA. The table for this sample lists roughly 230,000 distinct CDR3 sequences; roughly 22% of them were counted only once. Of the sample, about 20% is held by the ten largest clones. The sample consisted of CD8+ T cells from PBMCs. The receptors shown here come from a human donor in good health (CMV status not recorded). Some clones in this sample may be carry-over from other donors' samples.

This clonotype appeared once. The chain carries TRBV18 and TRBJ2-5, with 10 bases lining up with TRBD1. With V trimmed by 1 base and J by 1 base, 9 bases remained unmatched. The CDR3 extends over 18 amino acids. Germline loops: CDR1 KGHSH, CDR2 LQKENI. CDR3: CASSPRDRGFSGQETQYF. CDR3 bases: TGTGCCAGCTCACCACGGGACAGGGGATTTTCGGGCCAAGAGACCCAGTACTTC.

The V gene is TRBV20-1, the J gene TRBJ1-6; D is ambiguous. V lost 5 bases and J 5 bases, leaving 4 bases between the germline ends. This CDR3 region has 11 residues. The germline gives CDR1 DFQATT, CDR2 SNEGSKA (reference sequence). The CDR3 reads CSAQDNSPLHF. The CDR3 DNA is TGCAGTGCTCAAGATAATTCACCCCTCCACTTT.

This chain links TRBV7-6 with TRBJ2-7, with D uncertain. The CDR3 has 13 amino acids. The V end lost 0 bases, the J end lost 6 bases, and 9 bases lay between the germline ends. Germline values: CDR1 SGHVS, CDR2 FNYEAQ. CDR3 coding DNA: TGTGCCAGCAGCTTAGCGGCAGGCTCCGAGCAGTACTTC. Its protein product is CASSLAAGSEQYF.

This clonotype came up a few times. The gene calls are TRBV7-9 and TRBJ1-1; 10 bases are shared with TRBD1. This CDR3 has 16 residues. The ends lost 5 bases at V and 5 bases at J; junction bases unmatched: 11. Germline-derived CDR1 and CDR2 are SEHNR and FQNEAQ (reference sequence). CDR3 nucleotide sequence: TGTGCCAGCAGCCCGCCCGGGACAGGGGTGGGGACTGAAGCTTTCTTT. Protein sequence: CASSPPGTGVGTEAFF. Drawing the rest from reference TRBV7-9 and TRBJ1-1, the complete variable domain is DTGVSQNPRHKITKRGQNVTFRCDPISEHNRLYWYRQTLGQGPEFLTYFQNEAQLEKSRLLSDRFSAERPKGSFSTLEIQRTEQGDSAMYLCASSPPGTGVGTEAFFGQGTRLTVV.

This clonotype has more than one count but fewer than ten. One end of the junction varies from germline; a read error may be responsible. The V and J genes are TRBV24-1 and TRBJ2-3; D ambiguous. The CDR3 covers 11 residues. Germline lookup yields CDR1 KGHDR and CDR2 SFDVKD. In DNA form, the CDR3 reads TGTGCCACCAGTGACGCTGGGGTGGTGAATTTT. Protein sequence: CATSDAGVVNF.

A remark on this clonotype: It may be a read error: a sequence one base away is much more abundant. The final CDR3 position lacks the conserved phenylalanine or tryptophan, pointing to a likely read error. The genes are TRBV12-3 or TRBV12-4 and TRBJ1-1; no clear D gene. V lost 1 base and J lost 4, with 13 bases in between. The length of the CDR3 is 15 residues. The chain's CDR3 is CASSLDHVRTTEAFL. The CDR3 region has the DNA TGTGCCAGCAGTTTAGATCACGTCCGGACCACTGAAGCTTTCCTT.

The V gene is TRBV5-5, the J gene TRBJ2-1; 10 nucleotides line up with TRBD1. The CDR3 runs 15 residues. V lost 0 bases and J lost 8; bases outside the gene matches: 5. Germline CDR1 is SGHKS and CDR2 is YYEKEE (reference sequence). The CDR3 loop is CASSLAMGQGYEQFF. CDR3 DNA: TGTGCCAGCAGCTTGGCGATGGGACAGGGGTATGAGCAGTTCTTC.

This clonotype occurred a few times. The genes are TRBV9 and TRBJ1-1; D gene uncertain. The CDR3 extends over 14 amino acids. The V end lost 3 bases, the J end lost 0 bases, and 9 bases lay between the germline ends. Per the germline V gene, CDR1 is SGDLS and CDR2 is YYNGEE. The CDR3 loop is CASSDLTMNTEAFF. DNA of the CDR3: TGTGCCAGCAGCGATCTGACAATGAACACTGAAGCTTTCTTT.

This clonotype showed up just once. The J gene is TRBJ2-5, the V gene TRBV7-4; 7 bases match TRBD1. This CDR3 spans 11 amino acids. CDR1 is SGHVT and CDR2 is SQSDAQ in the germline V gene. CDR3 sequence (DNA): TGTGTCACCCACAGGGGAGAGACCCAGTACTTC. Its protein is CVTHRGETQYF.

This clonotype was recorded many times. The chain recombines TRBV7-8 with TRBJ1-1; 8 bases are a match to TRBD1. Germline V lookup: CDR1 SGHVS, CDR2 FQNEAQ. J was trimmed by 8 bases and V by 3 bases; bases with no gene match: 8. This CDR3 region has 14 residues. The CDR3 region has the DNA TGTGCCAGCAGCTTGGCTACAGGGGGTCGGGAAGCTTTCTTT. Its protein product is CASSLATGGREAFF.

This clonotype was observed a few times. The rearrangement links TRBV12-3 or TRBV12-4 to TRBJ2-7; D gene uncertain. V dropped 5 bases and J dropped 3 bases, with 14 bases sitting between them. This CDR3 has 14 amino acids. CDR3 coding DNA: TGTGCCAGCAGTCCTCTGGGCGCAGGCTACGAGCAGTACTTC. It codes for CASSPLGAGYEQYF.

There are a few counts of this clonotype. The chain uses TRBV27 and TRBJ2-6; D gene unclear. With 5 bases removed from V and 3 bases from J, the gap between germline ends came to 14 bases. The CDR3 covers 16 residues. The V gene's germline CDR1 is MNHEY and CDR2 SMNVEV (reference sequence). CDR3 protein: CASSPQGSFGANVLTF. The CDR3 nucleotides read TGTGCCAGCAGTCCCCAAGGATCTTTTGGGGCCAACGTCCTGACTTTC. Using reference TRBV27 and TRBJ2-6 for the parts outside the CDR3, the full variable domain is EAQVTQNPRYLITVTGKKLTVTCSQNMNHEYMSWYRQDPGLGLRQIYYSMNVEVTDKGDVPEGYKVSRKEKRNFPLILESPSPNQTSLYFCASSPQGSFGANVLTFGAGSRLTVL.

The chain joins TRBV4-2 to TRBJ1-1, with unresolved D. Germline CDR1 LGHNA, CDR2 YNFKEQ. V lost 5 bases and J lost 4, with 8 bases in between. This CDR3 is 12 amino acids long. CDR3 region: CASSSYVTEAFF. The DNA of the CDR3 is TGTGCCAGCAGCTCTTACGTCACTGAAGCTTTCTTT.

The chain employs TRBV6-4 and TRBJ1-1; D uncertain. Germline lookup yields CDR1 MRHNA and CDR2 SNTAGT. V was shortened by 7 bases and J by 4 bases, with 22 bases between the two germline ends. This CDR3 has 16 amino acids. CDR3 amino acids: CASTQRPRWNSTEAFF. CDR3 DNA sequence: TGTGCCAGCACCCAACGGCCCCGGTGGAATAGCACTGAAGCTTTCTTT.

The chain recombines TRBV28 with TRBJ2-7, with a possible D match to TRBD2 (6 bases). V lost 6 bases to trimming and J lost 4 bases, with 19 bases between them. CDR3 length: 15 amino acids. Germline loops: CDR1 MDHEN, CDR2 SYDVKM. DNA of the CDR3: TGTGCCAGCAGCACCGCGCGCGGGGCGCCTTACGAGCAGTACTTC. It yields the protein CASSTARGAPYEQYF.

In this sample, this clonotype turned up many times. The chain is built from TRBV7-6 and TRBJ2-2; D is undetermined. This CDR3 is built from 12 residues. Germline lookup yields CDR1 SGHVS and CDR2 FNYEAQ. The DNA for the CDR3 is TGTGCAGCAGTGGTCGGAACCGGGGAGCTGTTTTTT. Translation gives CAAVVGTGELFF.

Only one count was recorded for this clonotype. J is TRBJ2-3 and V is TRBV14, with 9 bases fitting TRBD2. Germline CDR1 is SGHDN and CDR2 is FVKESK. Germline trimming cut 2 bases from V and 3 bases from J; bases unmatched to any gene: 3. There are 15 residues in the CDR3. Here the CDR3 reads CASSQRTSGTDTQYF. CDR3 coding DNA: TGTGCCAGCAGCCAACGAACTAGCGGGACAGATACGCAGTATTTT.